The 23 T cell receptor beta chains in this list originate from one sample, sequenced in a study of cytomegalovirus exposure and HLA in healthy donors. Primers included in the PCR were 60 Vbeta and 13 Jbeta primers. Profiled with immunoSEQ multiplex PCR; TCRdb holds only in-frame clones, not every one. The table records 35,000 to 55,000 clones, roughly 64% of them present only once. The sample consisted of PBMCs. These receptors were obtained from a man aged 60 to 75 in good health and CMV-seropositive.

The CDR3 region is CASSEVGTGGHEQYF. The CDR3 DNA reads as TGTGCCAGCAGTGAAGTGGGGACAGGGGGACACGAGCAGTACTTC. The chain carries TRBV2 and TRBJ2-7; 11 bases map to TRBD1. From germline, CDR1 is SNHLY and CDR2 FYNNEI. This CDR3 is 15 amino acids long. Trimming took 1 base from V and 5 from J; bases not matched to a gene: 4.

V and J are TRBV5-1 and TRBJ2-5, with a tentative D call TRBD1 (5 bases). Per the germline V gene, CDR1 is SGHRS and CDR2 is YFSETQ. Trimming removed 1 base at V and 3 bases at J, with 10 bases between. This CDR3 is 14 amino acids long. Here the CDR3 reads CASSLQTVEETQYF. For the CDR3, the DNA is TGCGCCAGCAGCTTGCAGACAGTGGAAGAGACCCAGTACTTC.

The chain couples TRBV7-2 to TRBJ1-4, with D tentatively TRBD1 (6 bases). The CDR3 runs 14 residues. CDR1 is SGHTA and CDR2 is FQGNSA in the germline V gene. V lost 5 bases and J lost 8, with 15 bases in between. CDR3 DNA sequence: TGTGCCAGCAGCCGGATACAGGGATACGAAAAACTGTTTTTT. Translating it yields CASSRIQGYEKLFF.

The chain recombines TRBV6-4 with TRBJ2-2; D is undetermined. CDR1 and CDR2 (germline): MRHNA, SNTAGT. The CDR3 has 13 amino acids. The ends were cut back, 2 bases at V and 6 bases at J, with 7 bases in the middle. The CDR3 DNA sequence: TGTGCCAGCAGTGACCCTTTAGCCGGGGAGCTGTTTTTT. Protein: CASSDPLAGELFF.

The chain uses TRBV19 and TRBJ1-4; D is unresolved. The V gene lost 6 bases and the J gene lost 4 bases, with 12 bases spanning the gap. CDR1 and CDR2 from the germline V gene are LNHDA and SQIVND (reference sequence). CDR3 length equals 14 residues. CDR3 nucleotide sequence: TGTGCCAGTAGCCACCTAGCTCGTAATGAAAAACTGTTTTTT. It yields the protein CASSHLARNEKLFF.

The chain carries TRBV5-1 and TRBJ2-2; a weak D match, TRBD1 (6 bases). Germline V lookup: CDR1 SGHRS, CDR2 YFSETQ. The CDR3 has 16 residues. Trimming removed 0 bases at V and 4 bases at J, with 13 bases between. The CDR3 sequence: CASSLELAGVTGELFF. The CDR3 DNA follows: TGCGCCAGCAGCTTGGAGCTGGCAGGGGTCACCGGGGAGCTGTTTTTT. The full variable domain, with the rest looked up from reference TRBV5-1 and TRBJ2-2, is KAGVTQTPRYLIKTRGQQVTLSCSPISGHRSVSWYQQTPGQGLQFLFEYFSETQRNKGNFPGRFSGRQFSNSRSEMNVSTLELGDSALYLCASSLELAGVTGELFFGEGSRLTVL.

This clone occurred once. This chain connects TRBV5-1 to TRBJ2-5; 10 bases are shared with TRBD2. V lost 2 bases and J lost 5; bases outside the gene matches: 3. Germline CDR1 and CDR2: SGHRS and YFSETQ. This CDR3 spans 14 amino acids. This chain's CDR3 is CASSFSSGSETQYF. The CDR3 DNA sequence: TGCGCCAGCAGCTTTTCTAGCGGGAGTGAGACCCAGTACTTC.

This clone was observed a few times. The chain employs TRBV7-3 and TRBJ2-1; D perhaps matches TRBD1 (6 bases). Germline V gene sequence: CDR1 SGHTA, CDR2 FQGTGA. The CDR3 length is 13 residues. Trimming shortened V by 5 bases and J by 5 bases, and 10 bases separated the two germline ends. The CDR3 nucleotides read TGTGCCAGCAGCCCTGGACAGAACAATGAGCAGTTCTTC. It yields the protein CASSPGQNNEQFF.

CDR3 bases: TGCGCCAGCAGTCGGGGTGTGAACACTGAAGCTTTCTTT. It yields the protein CASSRGVNTEAFF. V usage is TRBV4-3 and J usage is TRBJ1-1; D is unresolved. CDR3 length equals 13 residues. Germline CDR1 reads LGHNA; CDR2 reads YSLEER. Trimming left V 6 bases short and J 0 bases short, with 8 bases between.

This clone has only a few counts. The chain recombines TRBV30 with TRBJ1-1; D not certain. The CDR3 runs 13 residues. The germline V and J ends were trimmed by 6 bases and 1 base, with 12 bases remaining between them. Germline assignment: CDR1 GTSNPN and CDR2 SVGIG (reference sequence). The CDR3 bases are TGTGCCTGTCCTAGGCGCGGGAACACTGAAGCTTTCTTT. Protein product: CACPRRGNTEAFF.

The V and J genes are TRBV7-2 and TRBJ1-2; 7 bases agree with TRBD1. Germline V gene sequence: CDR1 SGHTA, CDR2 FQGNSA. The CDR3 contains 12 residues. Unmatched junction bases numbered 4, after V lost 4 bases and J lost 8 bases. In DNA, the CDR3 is TGTGCCAGCAGCTCTGCAGGGGGAGGCTACACCTTC. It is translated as CASSSAGGGYTF.

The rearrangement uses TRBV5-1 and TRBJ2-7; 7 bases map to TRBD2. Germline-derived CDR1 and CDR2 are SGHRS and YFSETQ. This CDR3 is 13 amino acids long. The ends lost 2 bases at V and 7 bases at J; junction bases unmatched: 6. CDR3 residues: CASSLDPGGEQYF. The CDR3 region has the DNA TGCGCCAGCAGCTTAGACCCCGGGGGGGAGCAGTACTTC.

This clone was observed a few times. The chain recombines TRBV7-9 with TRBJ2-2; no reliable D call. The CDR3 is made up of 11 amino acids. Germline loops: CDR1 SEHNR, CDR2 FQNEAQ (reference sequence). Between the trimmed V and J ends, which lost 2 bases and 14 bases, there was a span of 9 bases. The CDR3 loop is CASSLTRPLFF. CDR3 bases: TGTGCCAGCAGCTTAACGCGTCCACTGTTTTTT.

CDR3 sequence (DNA): TGTGCCAGCACCTCCCCCGGGACGAACACCGGGGAGCTGTTTTTT. Residues: CASTSPGTNTGELFF. This chain links TRBV7-2 with TRBJ2-2, with D perhaps TRBD2 (5 bases). There are 15 residues in the CDR3. Trimming removed 7 bases from V and 0 bases from J, with 12 bases in between. CDR1 and CDR2 from the germline V gene are SGHTA and FQGNSA.

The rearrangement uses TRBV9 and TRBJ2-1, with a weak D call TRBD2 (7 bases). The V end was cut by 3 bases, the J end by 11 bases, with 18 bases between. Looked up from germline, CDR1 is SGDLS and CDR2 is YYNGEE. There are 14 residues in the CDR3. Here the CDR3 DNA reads TGTGCCAGCAGCGCAGAGGGGGGGGTTCGGAAGCAGTTCTTC. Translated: CASSAEGGVRKQFF.

The CDR3 is CASSPPSGTVTGGEKLFF. The CDR3 bases are TGTGCCAGCAGCCCACCCTCGGGGACAGTCACGGGTGGTGAAAAACTGTTTTTT. The rearrangement uses TRBV7-9 and TRBJ1-4; 7 bases align to TRBD1. The germline V gene has CDR1 SEHNR and CDR2 FQNEAQ (reference sequence). The CDR3 sequence is 18 residues long. V lost 5 bases and J lost 7; bases outside the gene matches: 19.

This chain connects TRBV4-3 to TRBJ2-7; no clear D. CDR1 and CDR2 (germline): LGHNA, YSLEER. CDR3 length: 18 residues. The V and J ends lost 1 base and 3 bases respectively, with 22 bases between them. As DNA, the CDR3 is TGCGCCAGCAGCCAAGGTCGAGCGACCCCTCCCCCCCTCTACGAGCAGTACTTC. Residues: CASSQGRATPPPLYEQYF.

The CDR3, as DNA: TGCGCCAGCAGCCAAGGTGGCGGGGGGACCTCTGGGGCCAACGTCCTGACTTTC. Protein: CASSQGGGGTSGANVLTF. The V gene is TRBV4-3, the J gene TRBJ2-6, with 8 nucleotides matching TRBD2. V lost 1 base and J lost 0; bases outside the gene matches: 5. CDR1 LGHNA and CDR2 YSLEER come from the germline V gene. The CDR3 contains 18 residues.

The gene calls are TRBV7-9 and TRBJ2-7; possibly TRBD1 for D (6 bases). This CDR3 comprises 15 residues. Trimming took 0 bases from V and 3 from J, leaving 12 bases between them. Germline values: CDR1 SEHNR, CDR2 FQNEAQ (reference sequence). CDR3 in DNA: TGTGCCAGCAGCTTAGCGCAGGGGTCCTACTACGAGCAGTACTTC. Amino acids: CASSLAQGSYYEQYF.

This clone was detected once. CDR3 amino acids: CASRLAGLTGELFF. As DNA, the CDR3 is TGTGCCAGCCGACTAGCGGGCCTTACCGGGGAGCTGTTTTTT. V usage is TRBV11-1 and J usage is TRBJ2-2, with TRBD2 matching over 10 bases. The V gene end was trimmed by 8 bases and the J gene end by 5 bases; junction bases not matched to a gene: 5. The CDR3 extends over 14 amino acids. Germline CDR1 is SGHAT and CDR2 is FQDESV (reference sequence).

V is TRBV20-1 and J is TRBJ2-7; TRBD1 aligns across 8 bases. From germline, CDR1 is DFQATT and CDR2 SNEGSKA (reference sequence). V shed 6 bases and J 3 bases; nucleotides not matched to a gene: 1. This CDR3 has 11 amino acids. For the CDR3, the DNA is TGCAGTGCCGACAGGGGCTACGAGCAGTACTTC. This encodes CSADRGYEQYF.

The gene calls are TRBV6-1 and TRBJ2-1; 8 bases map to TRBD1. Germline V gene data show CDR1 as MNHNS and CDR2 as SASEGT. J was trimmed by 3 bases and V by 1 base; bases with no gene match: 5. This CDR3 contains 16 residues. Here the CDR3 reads CASSEGTGPHYNEQFF. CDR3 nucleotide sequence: TGTGCCAGCAGTGAAGGGACAGGGCCACACTACAATGAGCAGTTCTTC.

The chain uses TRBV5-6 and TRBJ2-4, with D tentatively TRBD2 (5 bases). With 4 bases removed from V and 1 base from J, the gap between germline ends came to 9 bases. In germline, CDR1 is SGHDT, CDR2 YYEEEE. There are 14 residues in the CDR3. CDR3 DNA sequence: TGTGCCAGCAGCCCGTCGGGGGCCAAAAACATTCAGTACTTC. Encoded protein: CASSPSGAKNIQYF.